The 18 T cell receptor beta chains listed next were all sequenced from one sample in a study of OX40 agonist ivuxolimab in advanced cancers. Here immunoSEQ multiplex PCR was the method, and the copy in TCRdb shows in-frame clones only, minus some. Here the sample spans approximately 50,000 clones, about 90% being singletons. This sample comprised CD4+ or CD8+ T cells sorted from blood, obtained in a trial of the OX40 agonist ivuxolimab. These receptors were collected from an adult with an advanced solid tumor such as melanoma, head and neck, liver or kidney cancer.

The chain recombines TRBV7-3 with TRBJ2-3; D ambiguous. This CDR3 comprises 13 residues. Trimming removed 4 bases from V and 5 bases from J, with 10 bases in between. Germline V gene data show CDR1 as SGHTA and CDR2 as FQGTGA. CDR3 in DNA: TGTGCCAGCAGCTCCCTTACCCGAGATACGCAGTATTTT. Its protein product is CASSSLTRDTQYF.

CDR3: CASSLYRASNTEAFF. CDR3 in DNA: TGTGCCAGCAGCTTATACAGGGCTTCGAACACTGAAGCTTTCTTT. V is TRBV7-9 and J is TRBJ1-1; D is perhaps TRBD1 (6 bases). V shed 2 bases and J shed 1 base, with 11 bases lying between them. Germline V gives CDR1 SEHNR, CDR2 FQNEAQ (reference sequence). The CDR3 spans 15 residues. The full variable domain, rest sourced from reference TRBV7-9 and TRBJ1-1, is DTGVSQNPRHKITKRGQNVTFRCDPISEHNRLYWYRQTLGQGPEFLTYFQNEAQLEKSRLLSDRFSAERPKGSFSTLEIQRTEQGDSAMYLCASSLYRASNTEAFFGQGTRLTVV.

The V and J genes are TRBV28 and TRBJ2-5; tentative D call: TRBD1 (5 bases). Trimming cost V 3 bases and J 4 bases, with 12 bases left between them. Germline V gives CDR1 MDHEN, CDR2 SYDVKM. The CDR3 is 14 amino acids. The CDR3 nucleotides read TGTGCCAGCAGTTTTGGGGTGGGGCTAGAGACCCAGTACTTC. It codes for CASSFGVGLETQYF.

V usage is TRBV21-1 and J usage is TRBJ1-3. TRBV21-1 is a pseudogene segment. CDR3 length: 16 amino acids. DNA for the CDR3: TGTGCCAGCAGCAAAGACAAAGGAGTTTCTGGAAACACCATATATTTT. Translation gives CASSKDKGVSGNTIYF.

J is TRBJ2-7 and V is TRBV28, with D perhaps TRBD2 (5 bases). V shed 6 bases and J shed 1 base, with 13 bases lying between them. This CDR3 comprises 14 residues. The germline V gene encodes CDR1 MDHEN and CDR2 SYDVKM. The CDR3 bases are TGTGCCAGCAGCCCTCCGAGGGTATCCTACGAGCAGTACTTC. Protein product: CASSPPRVSYEQYF.

The rearrangement uses TRBV5-1 and TRBJ2-1; 8 nucleotides align to TRBD2. The trim removed 6 bases at V and 2 bases at J, leaving 10 bases unmatched. CDR3 size: 16 residues. CDR1 is SGHRS, CDR2 YFSETQ, per germline. This CDR3 reads CASTLGGGGTYNEQFF. The CDR3, as DNA: TGCGCCAGCACCCTTGGAGGCGGGGGGACCTACAATGAGCAGTTCTTC.

The V call is TRBV5-1, the J call TRBJ1-2; TRBD1 matches at 8 bases. The CDR3 spans 14 residues. Germline CDR1 and CDR2: SGHRS and YFSETQ. V lost 0 bases and J lost 7; bases outside the gene matches: 5. The CDR3, as DNA: TGCGCCAGCAGCTTGGTCGCAGGGACAGGTGGCTACACCTTC. It yields the protein CASSLVAGTGGYTF.

This chain uses TRBV7-6 with TRBJ1-4; 7 bases line up with TRBD1. V shed 4 bases, J shed 2 bases, and the junction held 4 bases outside the gene matches. From germline, CDR1 is SGHVS and CDR2 FNYEAQ. The CDR3 consists of 15 residues. CDR3 loop: CASSSQGGTNEKLFF. CDR3 in DNA: TGTGCCAGCAGCTCCCAGGGGGGCACTAATGAAAAACTGTTTTTT.

The chain employs TRBV7-9 and TRBJ1-3, with 7 bases matching TRBD1. Unmatched junction bases numbered 10, after V lost 5 bases and J lost 15 bases. CDR3 size: 12 residues. The germline V gene has CDR1 SEHNR and CDR2 FQNEAQ (reference sequence). The CDR3 nucleotides are TGTGCCAGCAGCGTTAATCCGGGACAGTCATATTTT. This codes for CASSVNPGQSYF.

The rearrangement links TRBV7-9 to TRBJ1-1, with a tentative D call TRBD1 (6 bases). Germline assignment: CDR1 SEHNR and CDR2 FQNEAQ (reference sequence). V was clipped by 5 bases and J by 8 bases, with 12 bases between them. The CDR3 consists of 12 residues. The CDR3 protein is CASSLTGPEAFF. For the CDR3, the DNA is TGTGCCAGCAGCCTGACAGGACCCGAAGCTTTCTTT.

The rearrangement links TRBV19 to TRBJ2-5; 10 bases align to TRBD2. This CDR3 is 15 amino acids long. V was clipped by 3 bases and J by 2 bases; unmatched bases: 3. In germline, CDR1 is LNHDA, CDR2 SQIVND (reference sequence). The CDR3 here is CASSIWTSGQETQYF. The CDR3 nucleotides read TGTGCCAGTAGTATCTGGACTAGCGGTCAAGAGACCCAGTACTTC.

This sequence joins TRBV30 and TRBJ2-5; TRBD2 matches 10 bases. In germline, CDR1 is GTSNPN, CDR2 SVGIG (reference sequence). The CDR3 is 12 residues long. V dropped 6 bases and J dropped 7; count of bases not matched to a gene: 5. DNA of the CDR3: TGTGCCTGCGAAGCGGGAGGGACGACCCAGTACTTC. Its protein is CACEAGGTTQYF.

This chain links TRBV28 with TRBJ2-3; a weak D match, TRBD2 (5 bases). The CDR3 covers 11 residues. V was pared by 11 bases and J by 3 bases, with 9 bases between. Germline V gene sequence: CDR1 MDHEN, CDR2 SYDVKM. The CDR3 nucleotides read TGTGCCTCAACGGGAACAGATACGCAGTATTTT. Amino acid sequence: CASTGTDTQYF. Based on the CDR3 plus reference TRBV28 and TRBJ2-3, the full variable domain is DVKVTQSSRYLVKRTGEKVFLECVQDMDHENMFWYRQDPGLGLRLIYFSYDVKMKEKGDIPEGYSVSREKKERFSLILESASTNQTSMYLCASTGTDTQYFGPGTRLTVL.

The chain links TRBV5-1 to TRBJ2-7; 9 nucleotides align to TRBD2. Trimming at V came to 0 bases and at J to 2 bases, leaving 3 bases not matched to a gene. Germline CDR1 SGHRS, CDR2 YFSETQ. This CDR3 has 15 residues. The DNA for the CDR3 is TGCGCCAGCAGCTTGGCTGCTAGCGGGACCTACGAGCAGTACTTC. Protein: CASSLAASGTYEQYF.

In nucleotides, the CDR3 is TGCGCCAGCAGCCAGGGTGGACAGCCGTCCTATGGCTACACCTTC. Translating it yields CASSQGGQPSYGYTF. The V gene is TRBV4-1, the J gene TRBJ1-2, with D tentatively TRBD1 (6 bases). The CDR3 spans 15 residues. The V gene lost 3 bases and the J gene lost 4 bases, with 15 bases spanning the gap. The germline gives CDR1 MGHRA, CDR2 YSYEKL.

The CDR3 loop reads CASSLGTRGYTDTQYF. In DNA form, the CDR3 reads TGTGCCAGCAGCCTAGGGACTAGGGGGTACACAGATACGCAGTATTTT. The chain uses TRBV7-9 and TRBJ2-3; 8 nucleotides match TRBD2. CDR1 and CDR2 (germline): SEHNR, FQNEAQ (reference sequence). J lost 2 bases, V lost 5 bases, and 9 bases had no gene match. The CDR3 contains 16 residues. The full variable domain, in which reference TRBV7-9 and TRBJ2-3 provide the parts outside the CDR3, is DTGVSQNPRHKITKRGQNVTFRCDPISEHNRLYWYRQTLGQGPEFLTYFQNEAQLEKSRLLSDRFSAERPKGSFSTLEIQRTEQGDSAMYLCASSLGTRGYTDTQYFGPGTRLTVL.

The rearrangement joins TRBV5-1 to TRBJ2-5; D perhaps matches TRBD2 (6 bases). The CDR3 loop spans 15 amino acids. The V end was cut by 6 bases, the J end by 1 base, with 16 bases between. Germline values: CDR1 SGHRS, CDR2 YFSETQ. The CDR3 is CASTISGTGQETQYF. The CDR3 DNA follows: TGCGCCAGCACCATCTCCGGGACTGGCCAAGAGACCCAGTACTTC. Using reference TRBV5-1 and TRBJ2-5 for the parts outside the CDR3, the full variable domain is KAGVTQTPRYLIKTRGQQVTLSCSPISGHRSVSWYQQTPGQGLQFLFEYFSETQRNKGNFPGRFSGRQFSNSRSEMNVSTLELGDSALYLCASTISGTGQETQYFGPGTRLLVL.

The chain recombines TRBV19 with TRBJ2-7, with 9 bases fitting TRBD2. The germline V gene encodes CDR1 LNHDA and CDR2 SQIVND (reference sequence). The CDR3 is 14 residues long. The V gene end was trimmed by 6 bases and the J gene end by 2 bases; junction bases not matched to a gene: 5. The chain's CDR3 is CASSSLAGTYEQYF. The CDR3 bases are TGTGCCAGTAGCTCTCTAGCGGGGACCTACGAGCAGTACTTC.